What follows are 9 T cell receptor beta chains derived from one specimen sequenced in a study of shared clonotypes between healthy human individuals. Only in-frame clones appear in the TCRdb table, and some are missing; sequencing was by immunoSEQ multiplex PCR. This table holds about 360,000 clones, around four fifths found once. Material: memory CD4+ T cells sorted from blood. Subset indicated: CD45RA-negative fraction. All receptors derive from a man aged 25-45 years in good health.

CDR3: CAISESTGPTSTDTQYF. The DNA for the CDR3 is TGTGCCATCAGTGAGTCGACGGGACCGACTAGCACAGATACGCAGTATTTT. The gene calls are TRBV10-3 and TRBJ2-3; the D gene could be TRBD1 or TRBD2 (5 bases each). This CDR3 region has 17 residues. Germline loops: CDR1 ENHRY, CDR2 SYGVKD. V was shortened by 0 bases and J by 0 bases, with 13 bases between the two germline ends.

The chain recombines TRBV6-4 with TRBJ1-1, with D perhaps matching TRBD1 (6 bases). The CDR3 sequence is 14 residues long. The germline V and J ends were trimmed by 3 bases and 12 bases, with 20 bases remaining between them. Germline V gene sequence: CDR1 MRHNA, CDR2 SNTAGT. CDR3 in amino acids: CASSESVGRGGSFF. For the CDR3, the DNA is TGTGCCAGCAGTGAGTCGGTGGGCAGGGGCGGCTCTTTCTTT.

Notes on this clone: With a far larger clone one base away, a read error is the likely cause. In the same sample, other DNA sequences code for this CDR3. The chain uses TRBV2 and TRBJ2-6, with 10 bases fitting TRBD1. The CDR3 totals 15 residues. Germline V gene lookup returns CDR1 SNHLY and CDR2 FYNNEI. The CDR3 nucleotides read TGTGCCAGCAGTGAGACGGGGACAGGGGCCAACGTCCTAACTTTC. The encoded protein is CASSETGTGANVLTF.

The J gene is TRBJ2-1, the V gene TRBV27, with D perhaps matching TRBD2 (6 bases). Between the trimmed V and J ends, which lost 6 bases and 7 bases, there was a span of 10 bases. The CDR3 has 12 residues. Germline V gene sequence: CDR1 MNHEY, CDR2 SMNVEV (reference sequence). DNA for the CDR3: TGTGCCAGCAGGAGAGGGAGGAATGAGCAGTTCTTC. It yields the protein CASRRGRNEQFF.

On this clone itself: The sample has other DNA sequences that encode this CDR3 too. This sequence joins TRBV2 and TRBJ1-1; D remains unclear. Trimming stripped 8 bases from V and 4 bases from J, with 5 bases between. Germline V gene lookup returns CDR1 SNHLY and CDR2 FYNNEI. CDR3 size: 10 residues. Here the CDR3 reads CASGGTEAFF. The CDR3 DNA reads as TGTGCCAGCGGAGGCACTGAAGCTTTCTTT.

The genes are TRBV11-2 and TRBJ2-3; TRBD1 agrees at 8 bases. Looked up from germline, CDR1 is SGHAT and CDR2 is FQNNGV. V was pared by 3 bases and J by 1 base, with 3 bases of the junction left unmatched. The CDR3 is 15 amino acids. This CDR3 reads CASSFSTGGTDTQYF. The DNA of the CDR3 is TGTGCCAGCAGCTTCTCGACAGGGGGCACAGATACGCAGTATTTT.

The rearrangement joins TRBV28 to TRBJ1-1; 12 bases fit TRBD1. Looked up from germline, CDR1 is MDHEN and CDR2 is SYDVKM. V lost 7 bases, J lost 5 bases, and 11 bases stayed unmatched. This CDR3 contains 16 residues. CDR3 amino acids: CASIIGTGGAGTEAFF. The CDR3 nucleotides are TGTGCCAGCATTATAGGGACAGGGGGCGCGGGGACTGAAGCTTTCTTT.

The rearrangement joins TRBV28 to TRBJ2-7; D is unresolved. The CDR3 runs 14 residues. Between the trimmed V and J ends, which lost 7 bases and 13 bases, there was a span of 26 bases. In germline, CDR1 is MDHEN, CDR2 SYDVKM. As DNA, the CDR3 is TGTGCCAGCACCCAAATACTCGACTCCAAGGTCCATTACTTC. Its translation: CASTQILDSKVHYF. The full variable domain, in which reference TRBV28 and TRBJ2-7 provide the parts outside the CDR3, is DVKVTQSSRYLVKRTGEKVFLECVQDMDHENMFWYRQDPGLGLRLIYFSYDVKMKEKGDIPEGYSVSREKKERFSLILESASTNQTSMYLCASTQILDSKVHYFGPGTRLTVT.

A few counts support this clone. J is TRBJ1-2 and V is TRBV2; D perhaps matches TRBD1 (6 bases). Germline V gene data show CDR1 as SNHLY and CDR2 as FYNNEI. This CDR3 is 14 amino acids long. V was clipped by 7 bases and J by 2 bases, with 14 bases between them. CDR3 residues: CASTWDTANYGYTF. Here the CDR3 DNA reads TGTGCCAGCACTTGGGACACCGCAAACTATGGCTACACCTTC.